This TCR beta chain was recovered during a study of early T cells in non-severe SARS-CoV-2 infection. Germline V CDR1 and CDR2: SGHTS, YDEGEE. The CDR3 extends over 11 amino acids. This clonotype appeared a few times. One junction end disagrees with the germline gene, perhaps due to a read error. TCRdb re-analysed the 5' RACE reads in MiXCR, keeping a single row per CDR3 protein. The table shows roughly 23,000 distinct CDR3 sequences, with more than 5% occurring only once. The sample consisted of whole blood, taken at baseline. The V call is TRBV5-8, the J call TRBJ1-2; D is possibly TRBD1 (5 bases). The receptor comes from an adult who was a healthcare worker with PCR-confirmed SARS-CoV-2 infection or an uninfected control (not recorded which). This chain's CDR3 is CASSPRRTPDF. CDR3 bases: TGTGCCAGCAGCCCCCGCCGGACACCAGACTTC.